The TCR beta chain described here comes from a study of Tregs in tolerant kidney transplant recipients. On the study more broadly: Sorting used antibodies to exclude donor cells. General study points: The small number of patients limits these findings pending further validation.

CDR3 length equals 15 residues. Germline assignment: CDR1 SGHTA and CDR2 FQGNSA. The V and J ends lost 1 base and 3 bases respectively, with 10 bases between them. Sequenced by immunoSEQ multiplex PCR; TCRdb stores in-frame clones only, minus some. The profile covers some 11,000 clones, with under 95% appearing a single time and approximately 6% taken by the ten largest. Comments on this clone: The antigen is undetermined.

The chain combines TRBV7-2 with TRBJ2-1; D is perhaps TRBD2 (5 bases). Sequenced material: Tregs from blood cultured with allogeneic cells, taken before the transplant. The sequence came from a human patient who received a combined kidney and bone marrow transplant. The CDR3 reads CASSLGRTFYNEQFF. CDR3 sequence (DNA): TGTGCCAGCAGCTTAGGGAGGACTTTCTACAATGAGCAGTTCTTC.